The 23 T cell receptor beta chains given below trace back to one sample, sequenced in a study of T cell responses to AZD1222 COVID-19 vaccine. Clones were read by immunoSEQ multiplex PCR, and TCRdb kept only the in-frame ones, dropping some. The data hold about 150,000 clones, with 92% observed a single time. The sample was peripheral blood, taken 28 days after the second AZD1222 dose. These receptors were obtained from an adult who received the AZD1222 COVID-19 vaccine.

This chain joins TRBV24-1 and TRBJ1-2, with 8 bases identical to TRBD1. Germline assignment: CDR1 KGHDR and CDR2 SFDVKD. The CDR3 extends over 12 amino acids. The V gene end was trimmed by 5 bases and the J gene end by 7 bases; junction bases not matched to a gene: 2. CDR3 coding DNA: TGTGCCACCAGTGCCAGGGGGCTTGGCTACACCTTC. Its translation: CATSARGLGYTF.

This chain links TRBV5-1 with TRBJ2-1, with 7 bases matching TRBD2. CDR3 length: 18 amino acids. Losses at the gene ends were 0 bases for V and 4 bases for J; bases not matched to a gene: 13. Per the germline V gene, CDR1 is SGHRS and CDR2 is YFSETQ. In nucleotides, the CDR3 is TGCGCCAGCAGCTTGGACAGAGCGCGGTGGGAGGGATACAATGAGCAGTTCTTC. Translation gives CASSLDRARWEGYNEQFF.

This chain joins TRBV4-1 and TRBJ1-3, with D unresolved. This CDR3 has 15 amino acids. Germline V gene data show CDR1 as MGHRA and CDR2 as YSYEKL. Trimming removed 1 base at V and 0 bases at J, with 7 bases between. CDR3 sequence (DNA): TGCGCCAGCAGCCAAGTGCGCCTCTCTGGAAACACCATATATTTT. Protein product: CASSQVRLSGNTIYF.

The table lists this clone with a few counts. V usage is TRBV19 and J usage is TRBJ2-7, with TRBD1 as a possible D gene (6 bases). This CDR3 contains 14 residues. The germline gives CDR1 LNHDA, CDR2 SQIVND (reference sequence). Trimming stripped 1 base from V and 1 base from J, with 8 bases between. The CDR3 DNA reads as TGTGCCAGTAGTATAGCCCAGGGGTCCTACGAGCAGTACTTC. Translating gives CASSIAQGSYEQYF. Full variable domain (rest looked up from reference TRBV19 and TRBJ2-7): DGGITQSPKYLFRKEGQNVTLSCEQNLNHDAMYWYRQDPGQGLRLIYYSQIVNDFQKGDIAEGYSVSREKKESFPLTVTSAQKNPTAFYLCASSIAQGSYEQYFGPGTRLTVT.

The chain employs TRBV19 and TRBJ1-3; 7 bases agree with TRBD1. The CDR3 length is 16 residues. Germline CDR1 is LNHDA and CDR2 is SQIVND (reference sequence). V was pared by 3 bases and J by 2 bases, with 7 bases of the junction left unmatched. The CDR3 spells CASSIGGTATGNTIYF. CDR3 bases: TGTGCCAGTAGTATTGGCGGGACAGCGACTGGAAACACCATATATTTT.

V usage is TRBV14 and J usage is TRBJ1-2, with D hard to call. Germline lookup yields CDR1 SGHDN and CDR2 FVKESK. This CDR3 contains 14 residues. The V end lost 0 bases, the J end lost 2 bases, and 7 bases lay between the germline ends. The CDR3 is CASSQDYTNYGYTF. As DNA, the CDR3 is TGTGCCAGCAGCCAAGATTACACCAACTATGGCTACACCTTC.

The chain recombines TRBV19 with TRBJ1-2; tentatively, D is TRBD1 (6 bases). This CDR3 is 17 amino acids long. CDR1 and CDR2 (germline): LNHDA, SQIVND (reference sequence). V lost 5 bases and J lost 7, with 26 bases in between. CDR3 protein: CASSSTGRAPRSRGYTF. CDR3 in DNA: TGTGCCAGTAGTTCCACAGGGCGGGCTCCCAGAAGTCGTGGCTACACCTTC. Full variable domain (rest looked up from reference TRBV19 and TRBJ1-2): DGGITQSPKYLFRKEGQNVTLSCEQNLNHDAMYWYRQDPGQGLRLIYYSQIVNDFQKGDIAEGYSVSREKKESFPLTVTSAQKNPTAFYLCASSSTGRAPRSRGYTFGSGTRLTVV.

This chain uses TRBV7-2 with TRBJ1-2; 10 bases are shared with TRBD1. The CDR3 spans 18 residues. Germline CDR1 SGHTA, CDR2 FQGNSA. V lost 4 bases, J lost 0 bases, and 11 bases stayed unmatched. CDR3 sequence (DNA): TGTGCCAGCAGCTCGCAGACAGGGGGCATAATTGCTAACTATGGCTACACCTTC. Translated: CASSSQTGGIIANYGYTF.

The chain is built from TRBV6-5 and TRBJ2-7; 9 bases map to TRBD2. J gave up 0 bases and V 9 bases, and 9 bases lay outside the gene matches. This CDR3 spans 15 amino acids. In germline, CDR1 is MNHEY, CDR2 SVGAGI. CDR3: CASNIAGAHSYEQYF. Here the CDR3 DNA reads TGTGCCAGTAATATAGCGGGAGCCCACTCCTACGAGCAGTACTTC.

V gene TRBV12-3 or TRBV12-4 combines with J gene TRBJ2-3, with unresolved D. Between the trimmed V and J ends, which lost 1 base and 4 bases, there was a span of 6 bases. The CDR3 runs 13 residues. CDR3 loop: CASSLGEADTQYF. The CDR3 DNA sequence: TGTGCCAGCAGTTTAGGAGAGGCAGATACGCAGTATTTT.

V usage is TRBV5-1 and J usage is TRBJ2-2; weak D call: TRBD2 (5 bases). The CDR3 contains 15 residues. The germline V gene encodes CDR1 SGHRS and CDR2 YFSETQ. Trimming removed 0 bases at V and 6 bases at J, with 12 bases between. CDR3 sequence (DNA): TGCGCCAGCAGCTTGGTTCTAGCAGGTTCCGGGGAGCTGTTTTTT. It translates to CASSLVLAGSGELFF.

The J gene is TRBJ2-7, the V gene TRBV5-6; 8 nucleotides match TRBD2. Germline V gene lookup returns CDR1 SGHDT and CDR2 YYEEEE. The CDR3 consists of 15 residues. J was trimmed by 3 bases and V by 3 bases; bases with no gene match: 8. Here the CDR3 DNA reads TGTGCCAGCAGCTCGAACCCAAGCGGGAGCTACGAGCAGTACTTC. The encoded protein is CASSSNPSGSYEQYF. Supplemented by reference TRBV5-6 and TRBJ2-7, the full variable domain reads DAGVTQSPTHLIKTRGQQVTLRCSPKSGHDTVSWYQQALGQGPQFIFQYYEEEERQRGNFPDRFSGHQFPNYSSELNVNALLLGDSALYLCASSSNPSGSYEQYFGPGTRLTVT.

In regard to this clone: The sample contains more than one DNA sequence encoding this CDR3. The chain links TRBV28 to TRBJ2-7; the D is unclear. The germline V gene has CDR1 MDHEN and CDR2 SYDVKM. This CDR3 has 13 residues. The V gene lost 6 bases and the J gene lost 4 bases, with 13 bases spanning the gap. This CDR3 reads CASSPGGPYEQYF. CDR3 in DNA: TGTGCCAGCAGCCCCGGCGGACCTTACGAGCAGTACTTC.

The rearrangement uses TRBV6-2 or TRBV6-3 and TRBJ2-1, with a possible D match to TRBD2 (5 bases). This CDR3 has 15 amino acids. Trimming removed 0 bases from V and 6 bases from J, with 12 bases in between. CDR1 MNHEY and CDR2 SVGEGT come from the germline V gene. The CDR3 bases are TGTGCCAGCAGTTACTCTTCTTCTAGCAGCAATGAGCAGTTCTTC. Its translation: CASSYSSSSSNEQFF.

A remark on this clone: Other DNA sequences from this sample encode an identical CDR3 as well. The chain links TRBV7-2 to TRBJ2-1; TRBD2 agrees at 7 bases. CDR1 is SGHTA and CDR2 is FQGNSA in the germline V gene. The length of the CDR3 is 16 residues. The J segment lost 0 bases and the V segment lost 1 base, leaving 3 bases of the junction unmatched. The chain's CDR3 is CASSLVGGSSYNEQFF. CDR3 sequence (DNA): TGTGCCAGCAGCTTAGTCGGCGGGAGCTCCTACAATGAGCAGTTCTTC.

The chain recombines TRBV3-1 (or the pseudogene TRBV3-2) with TRBJ2-7; TRBD2 matches at 9 bases. Germline V lookup: CDR1 LGHDT, CDR2 YNNKEL (reference sequence). V lost 6 bases and J lost 1; bases outside the gene matches: 13. The CDR3 extends over 17 amino acids. The CDR3 region is CASRRGSVAGDSYEQYF. The DNA for the CDR3 is TGTGCCAGCAGGCGGGGGTCCGTAGCGGGAGATTCCTACGAGCAGTACTTC.

Notes on this clone: The same CDR3 can be traced to other DNA sequences in this sample. The V call is TRBV28, the J call TRBJ1-5; no reliable D call. This CDR3 comprises 11 residues. Deletions cut 2 bases from V and 5 bases from J, with 1 base between. Per germline, CDR1 MDHEN and CDR2 SYDVKM. In DNA, the CDR3 is TGTGCCAGCAGTTTAGATCAGCCCCAGCATTTT. Protein sequence: CASSLDQPQHF.

This clone appeared once. This chain joins TRBV5-5 and TRBJ1-1; D is unclear. This CDR3 region has 14 residues. Germline CDR1 reads SGHKS; CDR2 reads YYEKEE (reference sequence). V gave up 0 bases and J gave up 1 base, with 7 bases separating them. The CDR3 DNA follows: TGTGCCAGCAGCTTGGCCGGACCGAACACTGAAGCTTTCTTT. Translation gives CASSLAGPNTEAFF.

The chain employs TRBV12-5 and TRBJ1-2, with TRBD1 as a possible D gene (5 bases). Trimming removed 3 bases at V and 6 bases at J, with 23 bases between. Germline values: CDR1 LGHNT, CDR2 FRNRAP. The CDR3 is made up of 17 amino acids. This CDR3 reads CASGFSIFGTEKDGYTF. The CDR3, as DNA: TGTGCTAGTGGTTTTAGTATCTTTGGGACGGAAAAGGATGGCTACACCTTC.

The gene calls are TRBV7-3 and TRBJ2-7; 7 nucleotides match TRBD1. The germline V gene encodes CDR1 SGHTA and CDR2 FQGTGA. This CDR3 has 15 amino acids. V was clipped by 3 bases and J by 2 bases; unmatched bases: 7. DNA of the CDR3: TGTGCCAGCAGCTTTCAGACAGGGCCACCCTACGAGCAGTACTTC. It specifies CASSFQTGPPYEQYF.

The chain uses TRBV3-1 (or the pseudogene TRBV3-2) and TRBJ2-7, with D unclear. The germline V and J ends were trimmed by 1 base and 3 bases, with 7 bases remaining between them. The germline V gene encodes CDR1 LGHDT and CDR2 YNNKEL (reference sequence). The CDR3 spans 13 residues. The chain's CDR3 is CASSQVPDYEQYF. The CDR3 nucleotides are TGTGCCAGCAGCCAAGTGCCGGACTACGAGCAGTACTTC.

The chain has TRBV4-3 and TRBJ2-7; D not resolved. The length of the CDR3 is 14 residues. Trimming removed 0 bases at V and 2 bases at J, with 8 bases between. Germline V gene lookup returns CDR1 LGHNA and CDR2 YSLEER. As DNA, the CDR3 is TGCGCCAGCAGCCAAGATGGCGGTACCTACGAGCAGTACTTC. Residues: CASSQDGGTYEQYF.

This clone occurred once. The chain joins TRBV6-5 to TRBJ1-4; 7 positions agree with TRBD1. This CDR3 comprises 14 residues. V gave up 6 bases and J gave up 8 bases; unmatched junction bases: 9. CDR1 and CDR2 (germline): MNHEY, SVGAGI. The CDR3 region is CASSNRGGLEKLFF. The CDR3 DNA reads as TGTGCCAGCAGCAACAGGGGAGGTTTGGAAAAACTGTTTTTT.